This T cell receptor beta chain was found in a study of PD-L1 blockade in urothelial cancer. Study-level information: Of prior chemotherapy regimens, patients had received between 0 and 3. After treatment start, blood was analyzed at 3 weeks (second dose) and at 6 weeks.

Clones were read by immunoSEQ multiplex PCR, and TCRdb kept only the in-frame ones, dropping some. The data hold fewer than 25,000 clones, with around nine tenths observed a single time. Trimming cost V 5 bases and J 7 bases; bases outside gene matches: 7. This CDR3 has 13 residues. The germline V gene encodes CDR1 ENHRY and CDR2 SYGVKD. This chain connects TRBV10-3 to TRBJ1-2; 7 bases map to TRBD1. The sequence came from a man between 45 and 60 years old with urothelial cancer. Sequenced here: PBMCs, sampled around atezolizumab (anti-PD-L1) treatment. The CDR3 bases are TGTGCCATCAGTACAGGGGCCCTAGGTGGCTACACCTTC. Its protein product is CAISTGALGGYTF.